A single T cell receptor beta chain is shown here with its context. Its antigen remains unidentified. Between the trimmed V and J ends, which lost 0 bases and 1 base, there was a span of 13 bases. CDR1 and CDR2 (germline): SGHRS, YFSETQ. The CDR3 is 16 amino acids. This entry belongs to a study of shared clonotypes between healthy human individuals. General study findings and limits: Generation probability values for non-shared clonotypes were lower than those for clonotypes shared by all four donors. Richness estimates generally favored naive over memory subsets.

The data were produced by immunoSEQ multiplex PCR, yet TCRdb's version contains in-frame clones alone and is incomplete. Of more than 1.2 million clones in the sample, approximately 98.5% are singletons; the top ten hold 0.36%. The sequence derives from a man aged 30 to 45 in good health. V and J are TRBV5-1 and TRBJ1-1; D gene ambiguous. The material sequenced was naive CD4+ T cells sorted from blood. Subset noted: CD45RA+ positively selected. In nucleotides, the CDR3 is TGCGCCAGCAGCTTGGGAGGAAACCAACGGAACACTGAAGCTTTCTTT. Residues: CASSLGGNQRNTEAFF.